The clone carrying this TCR beta chain was seen ten or more times. The record originates from a study of spatial heterogeneity in lung cancer. CDR3 length: 13 amino acids. Trimming took off 6 bases at V and 4 bases at J, with 12 bases between the two ends. Germline V gene lookup returns CDR1 SGHRS and CDR2 YFSETQ. TCRdb used MiXCR to reprocess the 5' RACE reads, holding one entry per CDR3 protein. The table shows roughly 8,000 distinct CDR3 sequences, with 6.5% to 9.5% occurring only once. As to time point: sample taken at primary tumor resection. J is TRBJ2-3 and V is TRBV5-1, with D maybe TRBD2 (5 bases). Specimen: PBMCs, collected at surgery. This clonotype was obtained from a male donor with early-stage non-small cell lung cancer. The chain's CDR3 is CASMIEGADTQYF. The CDR3 region has the DNA TGCGCCAGCATGATAGAGGGAGCAGATACGCAGTATTTT.